This TCR beta chain was documented in a study of shared clonotypes between healthy human individuals. Details on this clone: Its cognate antigen is unknown.

The assay was immunoSEQ multiplex PCR, and TCRdb's table has in-frame clones only and misses some. The repertoire includes 2 million to 2.5 million clones, 90% to 97% of them detected once, and approximately 0.13% sits in the top ten. Overall study findings and caveats: Rarefaction revealed incomplete sorted-subset sequencing despite large depth. A handful of donors showed sharing of 4.5% to 5% of naive CD4 clonotypes.

Germline CDR1 SGHRS, CDR2 YFSETQ. The CDR3 loop spans 16 amino acids. V trimming: 2 bases; J trimming: 4 bases; junction bases outside the gene matches: 8. Sequencing was carried out using naive CD4+ T cells sorted from blood. The subset here: CD45RA+ positively selected. The V call is TRBV5-1, the J call TRBJ2-2; 7 nucleotides line up with TRBD2. The TCR was taken from a man between 18 and 29 years old in good health. The CDR3 is CASSFGLVRGTGELFF. The DNA for the CDR3 is TGCGCCAGCAGCTTCGGACTAGTTCGAGGCACCGGGGAGCTGTTTTTT.